This section outlines one T cell receptor (beta chain) sequence together with its context. This clone has a handful of counts. What antigen it recognizes has not been identified. Base qualities are not at hand, and no much larger clone is one base apart. The data were obtained in a study of CD8+ T cells in alopecia areata listed by TCRdb under 2018. About the full investigation: The treated patients, all with moderate-to-severe alopecia areata, were enrolled in an open-label pilot trial of oral tofacitinib given at 5 to 10 mg twice daily. Tofacitinib was given for 6 to 18 months, followed by 6 months of follow-up off drug to assess delayed response and recurrence. To study T cell clonal expansion in alopecia areata, the researchers applied high-throughput TCRbeta sequencing to both the C3H/HeJ mouse model and human patients. Scalp tissue and sorted CD4+ and CD8+ peripheral blood T cells from patchy and totalis/universalis alopecia areata patients and from healthy controls were covered by human TCRbeta sequencing. Biopsies were taken from tofacitinib-treated patients at baseline and at 4 and 24 weeks of treatment, and a later scalp biopsy was taken in several of the tofacitinib-treated patients. Scalp clonality was compared among normal scalp (n=4), patchy alopecia areata scalp (n=8), and alopecia totalis/universalis scalp (n=8). The RNA source kit depended on sample type: the PAXgene miRNA kit for fixed scalp, the miRNeasy kit for PBMCs, and the RNeasy kit for mouse skin. Amplification of TCRbeta CDR3 regions was done by immunoSEQ multiplex PCR using 35 Vbeta forward primers and 13 Jbeta reverse primers. What the research found in general, with its limitations: Higher clonality and more expanded CD8+ clones were observed in lesional scalp than in normal scalp, particularly in alopecia totalis/universalis, a finding suggestive of antigenic drive. Shared TCR sequences between patients were less evident than in mice, which may be partly attributable to HLA diversity in the patient population. Unlike mouse skin, where gammadelta T cells dominate, normal human skin contains resident alphabeta T cells that get sequenced too, which complicates analysis of the scalp TCR repertoire.

The library was made by the immunoSEQ multiplex PCR assay. For TCR sequencing, RNA was extracted from every sample and reverse transcribed into cDNA to serve as template. First-strand cDNA was synthesized with SuperScript III using a 2:1 mix of oligo-dT and random hexamers. A synthetic immune receptor repertoire was used to gauge amplification bias, and whatever bias remained was removed computationally. The original methods were these. Raw reads were preprocessed for error removal, and CDR3 was defined according to IMGT conventions as running from the conserved cysteine to phenylalanine. Clonality was computed as 1 minus the Shannon entropy, with the entropy normalized by log2 of the number of productive unique TCRs. CD4 or CD8 identity of scalp clones was inferred by cross-referencing scalp TCRbeta sequences with sorted blood CD4 and CD8 repertoires. Drawn from immuneACCESS, this table holds only the in-frame rearrangements with V and J called that TCRdb kept. Clones are partly lost; checked studies trace under half to an unresolved V gene and leave the rest unexplained. That table furnishes V, J and clone size, whereas the DNA furnished D and trimming. Recorded for this sample are 120,000 or so clones; over 50% of them occurred a single time. The ten largest clones add up to 4.5% to 5.5% of the sample.

The time point tag for this specimen amounts to: baseline before oral tofacitinib. Peripheral blood and lesional scalp punch biopsies were obtained from patients with alopecia areata. PBMCs were isolated by density centrifugation and stained for CD3, CD4 and CD8, and CD4+ and CD8+ T cells were sorted on a FACSAria. From the cysteine through the phenylalanine, the CDR3 covers 13 amino acids. Only the CDR3 region is kept as DNA, spanning 39 bases read in frame from base 1. The germline V gene (reference sequence) specifies GTSNPN as CDR1 and SVGIG as CDR2. Unmatched junction bases come to 8, with V trimmed by 1 base and J by 9 bases.

The sequence came from a human donor with alopecia areata. Sequenced material: CD4+ T cells sorted from blood, taken at week 0. The rearrangement joined TRBV30 to TRBJ1-1; 7 bases in the middle match TRBD1. The CDR3 sequence is CAWSGQGPSQAFF. The DNA sequence is as follows: TGTGCCTGGAGTGGACAGGGACCGAGTCAAGCTTTCTTT.